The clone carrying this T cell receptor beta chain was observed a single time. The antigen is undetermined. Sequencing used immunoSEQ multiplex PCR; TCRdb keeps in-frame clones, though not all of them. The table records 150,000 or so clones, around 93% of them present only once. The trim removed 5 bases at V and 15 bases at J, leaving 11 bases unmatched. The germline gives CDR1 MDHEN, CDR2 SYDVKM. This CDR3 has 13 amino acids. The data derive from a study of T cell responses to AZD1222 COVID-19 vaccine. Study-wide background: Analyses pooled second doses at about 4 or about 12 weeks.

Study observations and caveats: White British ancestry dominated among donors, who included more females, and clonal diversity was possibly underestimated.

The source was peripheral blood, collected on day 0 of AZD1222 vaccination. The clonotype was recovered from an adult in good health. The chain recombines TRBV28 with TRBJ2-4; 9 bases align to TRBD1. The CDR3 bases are TGTGCCAGCAGTGGGACCGGGACAGGGTACCCGTACTTC. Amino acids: CASSGTGTGYPYF.